These T cell receptor beta chains were read from a single sample in a study of T cells in Graves' hyperthyroidism and ophthalmopathy. TCRdb analysed the multiplex PCR reads with MiXCR anew, one entry per CDR3 protein. The sample lists hundreds of thousands of distinct CDR3 sequences; roughly 17% were seen once. Sequencing input: blood. Receptors originate from a woman between 25 and 40 years old with Graves' hyperthyroidism. Each CDR3 is given with its conserved first and last residue. A D gene is named only where the DNA matches it firmly. The size field is filled for only some rows; it gives once, few, many or a size class.

TGCAGTGCTAGAGGTATCAGCTCCTACGAGCAGTACTTC CSARGISSYEQYF TRBJ2-7 TRBV20-1 NA many
TGTGCCAGCAGTTTTAGTCAGGGGATTACAGATACGCAGTATTTT CASSFSQGITDTQYF TRBJ2-3 TRBV12-3/TRBV12-4 NA many
TGCAGTGCTGGAGAACTCAGGGTACGAACCTACGAGCAGTACTTC CSAGELRVRTYEQYF TRBJ2-7 TRBV20-1 NA few
TGTGCCAGCAGCTCCTCGGACAGGCTTCAGCCCCAGCATTTT CASSSSDRLQPQHF TRBJ1-5 TRBV7-8 TRBD1 NA
TGTGCCAGCAGCTTAGAGACCCTGGGACTAGCGGGATCCTACGAGCAGTACTTC CASSLETLGLAGSYEQYF TRBJ2-7 TRBV11-2 TRBD2 many
TGCGCCAGCAGTGGATCGGCAGGGGTGAGCACCGGGGAGCTGTTTTTT CASSGSAGVSTGELFF TRBJ2-2 TRBV12-3/TRBV12-4 NA NA
TGCGCCAGCAGCCAAGTTGCAGGGGTGAATTCACCCCTCCACTTT CASSQVAGVNSPLHF TRBJ1-6 TRBV4-3 NA NA
TGTGCCAGCAGTGTTCGTACTTCCTCCTACAATGAGCAGTTCTTC CASSVRTSSYNEQFF TRBJ2-1 TRBV6-1 NA many
TGTGCCAGCAGGCCGAACACCGGGGAGCTGTTTTTT CASRPNTGELFF TRBJ2-2 TRBV5-1 NA many
TGTGCCACCAGTCCTACACCCGGGGGACGGGACGAGCAGTACTTC CATSPTPGGRDEQYF TRBJ2-7 TRBV24-1 NA many
TGTGCCAGCAGGCTTGGAGGGGCGGGCTACGAGCAGTACTTC CASRLGGAGYEQYF TRBJ2-7 TRBV28 NA many
TGTGCCAGCAGCTTGGCCGGAGCCCGCTCCTACGAGCAGTACTTC CASSLAGARSYEQYF TRBJ2-7 TRBV5-5 NA many
TGCGCCAGCAGCTTGGCCGGGGGACCGGAGGAATATTTT CASSLAGGPEEYF TRBJ1-3 TRBV5-1 NA NA
TGCAGTGCTAGTGGTCCAGGGCTAAATGAAAAACTGTTTTTT CSASGPGLNEKLFF TRBJ1-4 TRBV20-1 NA few
TGTGCCAGCAACCGGGACAGACTCGGCGAGCAGTACTTC CASNRDRLGEQYF TRBJ2-7 TRBV28 TRBD1 many
TGTGCCAGCAGGATTAGCGGGAGTAGGACCGGGGAGCTGTTTTTT CASRISGSRTGELFF TRBJ2-2 TRBV6-8 TRBD2 few
TGTGCCAGCAAATTGGGGACAGGGGATGAGCAGTACTTC CASKLGTGDEQYF TRBJ2-7 TRBV2 TRBD1 many
TGTGCCTCAGGGGCAGGGGAGGTCTACGAGCAGTACTTC CASGAGEVYEQYF TRBJ2-7 TRBV9 NA few
TGTGCCAGTAGTATAATGGGTGCAGATACGCAGTATTTT CASSIMGADTQYF TRBJ2-3 TRBV19 NA few
TGTGCCAGCAGTTTACGGGGGGACTTAAGCAATCAGCCCCAGCATTTT CASSLRGDLSNQPQHF TRBJ1-5 TRBV27 NA few
TGTGCCAGCAGCTTAGTTCGGGGCGACACTGAAGCTTTCTTT CASSLVRGDTEAFF TRBJ1-1 TRBV7-8 NA many
TGTGCCATCAGTGGGGAGTTTCTGAACACCGGGGAGCTGTTTTTT CAISGEFLNTGELFF TRBJ2-2 TRBV10-3 NA NA
TGTGCCAGCAGCTATGACAGGATGTTGGAGCAGTACTTC CASSYDRMLEQYF TRBJ2-7 TRBV7-9 NA many
TGCAGTGCTGGTCTAGCGGTTAAGCAGTACTTC CSAGLAVKQYF TRBJ2-7 TRBV20-1 TRBD2 few
TGCGCCAGCAGCTTGGAAGCGGCCTACACTGAAGCTTTCTTT CASSLEAAYTEAFF TRBJ1-1 TRBV5-1 NA many
TGTGCCAGCAGCTTAGGCGTAGCGGGAGGGCTGAATGAGCAGTTCTTC CASSLGVAGGLNEQFF TRBJ2-1 TRBV7-2 TRBD2 many
TGTGCCAGCAGCTTACCGGGAGGCCTTCTTAACACCGGGGAGCTGTTTTTT CASSLPGGLLNTGELFF TRBJ2-2 TRBV7-2 TRBD2 many
TGTGCCAGCAGTGATTGGCTAGGACGGACCGGGGAGCTGTTTTTT CASSDWLGRTGELFF TRBJ2-2 TRBV2 NA many
TGTGCCAGCAGTTTATCGGTCGGGGCAGGAGGGGAAAAACTGTTTTTT CASSLSVGAGGEKLFF TRBJ1-4 TRBV28 NA many
TGTGCCTGGAGTAGAGGTTTGACTAATGAAAAACTGTTTTTT CAWSRGLTNEKLFF TRBJ1-4 TRBV30 NA many
TGCAGCGTTGAATTCAGGGCAGGCCTCTTGGGTGGCTACACCTTC CSVEFRAGLLGGYTF TRBJ1-2 TRBV29-1 NA NA
TGTGCCAGCAGTACGATCAGGGTTTCAGAGACCCAGTACTTC CASSTIRVSETQYF TRBJ2-5 TRBV28 NA many
TGTGCCAGCAGTCGTGGACTAGCGGGAGGGTCGAACACCGGGGAGCTGTTTTTT CASSRGLAGGSNTGELFF TRBJ2-2 TRBV6-1 TRBD2 many
TGTACCAGCAGCCAGGGACTCAACTTTGGCTACACCTTC CTSSQGLNFGYTF TRBJ1-2 TRBV12-3/TRBV12-4 NA NA
TGTGCCAGCAGCCAATACAGGGGGGGCACCGGGGAGCTGTTTTTT CASSQYRGGTGELFF TRBJ2-2 TRBV14 NA NA
TGCAGTGCTAGAGATGGGGGGGGCGGCGGCTATGGCTACACCTTC CSARDGGGGGYGYTF TRBJ1-2 TRBV20-1 NA few
TGCGCCAGCAGCTTGGCCGGGAACGTTCAGACGAGCTACACCTTC CASSLAGNVQTSYTF TRBJ1-2 TRBV5-1 NA many
TGCAGTGCTAGAGGGGGGGGTCCTTATAGCAATCAGCCCCAGCATTTT CSARGGGPYSNQPQHF TRBJ1-5 TRBV20-1 NA NA
TGCGCCAGCAGCCCCCTGGCTAGCGGGGGCACCGGGGAGCTGTTTTTT CASSPLASGGTGELFF TRBJ2-2 TRBV5-1 TRBD2 many
TGCAGTGCTCCGCCGCCCACTAGCGGGGTCAATGAGCAGTTCTTC CSAPPPTSGVNEQFF TRBJ2-1 TRBV20-1 TRBD2 NA
TGTGCCAGCAGTCTAGCGATCCCTAGCACAGATACGCAGTATTTT CASSLAIPSTDTQYF TRBJ2-3 TRBV28 NA many
TGTGCTAGTGGTTTGATTCCGGGACTAGCGGGAGGGCAGAACACCGGGGAGCTGTTTTTT CASGLIPGLAGGQNTGELFF TRBJ2-2 TRBV12-5 TRBD2 few
TGCGCCAGCAGCTTGGGGAAGAGGTCCTACGAGCAGTACTTC CASSLGKRSYEQYF TRBJ2-7 TRBV5-1 NA NA
TGTGCCACCAGCAGAGATTACAGGGGACGGACTGAAGCTTTCTTT CATSRDYRGRTEAFF TRBJ1-1 TRBV15 TRBD1 NA
TGTGCCAGCAGCTTAGTCGGGACAGGGAGTTCCTACGAGCAGTACTTC CASSLVGTGSSYEQYF TRBJ2-7 TRBV11-2 TRBD1 many
TGCGCCAGCAGCTTGGATCTGAACTCCTACGAGCAGTACTTC CASSLDLNSYEQYF TRBJ2-7 TRBV5-1 NA many
TGTGCCAGCAGCTTTAGAGCGGGAGTCAATGAGCAGTTCTTC CASSFRAGVNEQFF TRBJ2-1 TRBV11-1 TRBD2 many
TGTGCCTTAAATGGCGGGGAAGGGACCGGGGAGCTGTTTTTT CALNGGEGTGELFF TRBJ2-2 TRBV30 NA NA
TGTGCCAGCAGCCAAGAGGGACGGGTCTATGGCTACACCTTC CASSQEGRVYGYTF TRBJ1-2 TRBV3-1 NA many
TGTGCCAGCAGGCCAGGACACGCCTCCTACGAGCAGTACTTC CASRPGHASYEQYF TRBJ2-7 TRBV12-3/TRBV12-4 NA many